This T cell receptor beta chain was found in a study of blood T cell repertoires in COVID-19. The overall study: The study drew acute and convalescent COVID-19 samples from the United States, Italy and Spain. T cells, B-cell-depleted T cells, or PBMCs provided the cDNA or gDNA that served as material.

The CDR3 is 15 residues long. CDR1 and CDR2 from the germline V gene are SGHRS and YFSETQ. V lost 4 bases and J lost 3; bases outside the gene matches: 6. The protocol was immunoSEQ multiplex PCR, while the TCRdb copy is restricted to in-frame clones and leaves out a portion. The table has 150,000 to 200,000 clones, 89% seen once; the top ten hold less than 2%. This receptor was taken from a man between 18 and 35 years old who had recovered from COVID-19. V and J are TRBV5-1 and TRBJ1-2; 10 bases line up with TRBD1. Sequences were obtained from peripheral blood. The CDR3 is CASSERTGGYYGYTF. The CDR3 DNA follows: TGCGCCAGCAGCGAAAGGACAGGGGGGTACTATGGCTACACCTTC.